This T cell receptor beta chain was captured by sequencing in a study of response to subunit inactivated influenza vaccine. Overall study findings and caveats: There was a suggestion from the authors that each seasonal influenza vaccination recruits few new T cells.

One entry per CDR3 protein results from TCRdb running MiXCR on the RT-PCR reads. The data show hundreds of thousands of distinct CDR3 sequences, with 20% to 25% seen just once and roughly 10% held by the top ten. This clonotype has a count of ten or more. Antigen: not known. This sample comprised PBMCs from blood, obtained approximately 20 months after vaccination. This TCR was recovered from a man in his fifties or sixties who received an inactivated influenza vaccine.

The CDR3 protein is CASSQALTGVAFF. CDR3 nucleotide sequence: TGTGCCAGCAGTCAGGCTCTCACAGGGGTAGCTTTCTTT. The chain uses TRBV12-3 or TRBV12-4 and TRBJ1-1; TRBD1 agrees at 7 bases. Trimming at V came to 5 bases and at J to 10 bases, leaving 10 bases not matched to a gene. The CDR3 sequence is 13 residues long.